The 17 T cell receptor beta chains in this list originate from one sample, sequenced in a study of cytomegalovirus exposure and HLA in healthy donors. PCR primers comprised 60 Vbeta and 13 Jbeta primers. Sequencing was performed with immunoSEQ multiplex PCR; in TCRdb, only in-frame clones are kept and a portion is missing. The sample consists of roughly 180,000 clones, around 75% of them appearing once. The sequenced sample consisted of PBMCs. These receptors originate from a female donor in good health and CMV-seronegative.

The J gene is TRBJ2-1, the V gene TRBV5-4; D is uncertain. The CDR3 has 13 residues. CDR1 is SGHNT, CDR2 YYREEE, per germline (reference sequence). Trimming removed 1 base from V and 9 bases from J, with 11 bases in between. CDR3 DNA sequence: TGTGCCAGCAGCTTGAGTCAGTCAGGTGAGCAGTTCTTC. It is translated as CASSLSQSGEQFF.

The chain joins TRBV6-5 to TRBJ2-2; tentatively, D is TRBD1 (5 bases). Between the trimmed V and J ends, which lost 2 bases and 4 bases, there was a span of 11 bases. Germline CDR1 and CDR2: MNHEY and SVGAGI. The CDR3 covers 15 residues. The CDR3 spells CASSYRSTATGELFF. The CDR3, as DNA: TGTGCCAGCAGTTACCGGTCGACAGCCACCGGGGAGCTGTTTTTT.

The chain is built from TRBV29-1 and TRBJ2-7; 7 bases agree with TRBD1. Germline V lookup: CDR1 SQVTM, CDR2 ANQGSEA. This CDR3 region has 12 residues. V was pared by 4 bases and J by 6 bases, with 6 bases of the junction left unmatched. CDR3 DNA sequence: TGCAGCGTTGGACAGGGAATTCTCGAGCAGTACTTC. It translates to CSVGQGILEQYF.

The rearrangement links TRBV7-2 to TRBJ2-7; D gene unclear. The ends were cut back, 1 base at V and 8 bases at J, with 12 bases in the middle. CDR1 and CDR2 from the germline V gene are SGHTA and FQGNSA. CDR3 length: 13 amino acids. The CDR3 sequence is CASSLDRQVQQYF. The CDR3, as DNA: TGTGCCAGCAGCTTAGATCGGCAGGTCCAGCAGTACTTC.

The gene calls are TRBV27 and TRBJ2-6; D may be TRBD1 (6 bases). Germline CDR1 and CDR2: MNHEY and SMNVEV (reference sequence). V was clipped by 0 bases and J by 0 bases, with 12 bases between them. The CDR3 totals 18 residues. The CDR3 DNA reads TGTGCCAGCAGTTTATCCCTGGGGACACTCTCTGGGGCCAACGTCCTGACTTTC. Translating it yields CASSLSLGTLSGANVLTF. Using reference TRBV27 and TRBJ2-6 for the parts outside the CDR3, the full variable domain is EAQVTQNPRYLITVTGKKLTVTCSQNMNHEYMSWYRQDPGLGLRQIYYSMNVEVTDKGDVPEGYKVSRKEKRNFPLILESPSPNQTSLYFCASSLSLGTLSGANVLTFGAGSRLTVL.

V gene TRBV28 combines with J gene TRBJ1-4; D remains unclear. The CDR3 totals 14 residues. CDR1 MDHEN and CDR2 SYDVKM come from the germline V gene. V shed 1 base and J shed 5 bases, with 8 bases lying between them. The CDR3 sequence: CASSLSGKNEKLFF. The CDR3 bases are TGTGCCAGCAGTTTATCGGGAAAAAATGAAAAACTGTTTTTT.

CDR3 DNA sequence: TGTGCCAGCAGCGCCCCGGGACTAGCGGGACTCGATGAGCAGTTCTTC. Its protein product is CASSAPGLAGLDEQFF. The chain joins TRBV28 to TRBJ2-1; the match to TRBD2 covers 13 bases. The CDR3 is 16 amino acids. V lost 6 bases and J lost 8; bases outside the gene matches: 10. From germline, CDR1 is MDHEN and CDR2 SYDVKM.

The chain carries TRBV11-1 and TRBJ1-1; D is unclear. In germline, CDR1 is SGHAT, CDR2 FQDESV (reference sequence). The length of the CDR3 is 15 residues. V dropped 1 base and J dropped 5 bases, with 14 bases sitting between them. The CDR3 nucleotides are TGTGCCAGCAGCTTAGTTGAGGGTGGATGGACTGAAGCTTTCTTT. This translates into CASSLVEGGWTEAFF.

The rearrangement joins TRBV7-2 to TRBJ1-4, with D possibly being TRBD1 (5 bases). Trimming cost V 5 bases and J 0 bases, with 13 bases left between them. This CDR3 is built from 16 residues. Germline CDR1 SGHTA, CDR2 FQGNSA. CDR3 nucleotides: TGTGCCAGCAGCACCCAAGGGGCGGCAACTAATGAAAAACTGTTTTTT. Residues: CASSTQGAATNEKLFF.

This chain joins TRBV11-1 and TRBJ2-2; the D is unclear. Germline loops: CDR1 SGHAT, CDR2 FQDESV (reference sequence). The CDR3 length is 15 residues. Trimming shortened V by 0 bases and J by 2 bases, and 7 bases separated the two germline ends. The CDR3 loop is CASSLAALNTGELFF. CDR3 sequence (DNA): TGTGCCAGCAGCTTAGCCGCCCTAAACACCGGGGAGCTGTTTTTT.

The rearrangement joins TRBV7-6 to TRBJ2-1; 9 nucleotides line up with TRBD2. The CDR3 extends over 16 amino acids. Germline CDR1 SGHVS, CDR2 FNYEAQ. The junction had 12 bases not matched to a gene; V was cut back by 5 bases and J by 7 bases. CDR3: CASSPRGRRGGNEQFF. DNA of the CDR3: TGTGCCAGCAGCCCCCGAGGACGGCGGGGGGGGAATGAGCAGTTCTTC. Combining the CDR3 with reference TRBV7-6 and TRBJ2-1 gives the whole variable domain GAGVSQSPRYKVTKRGQDVALRCDPISGHVSLYWYRQALGQGPEFLTYFNYEAQQDKSGLPNDRFSAERPEGSISTLTIQRTEQRDSAMYRCASSPRGRRGGNEQFFGPGTRLTVL.

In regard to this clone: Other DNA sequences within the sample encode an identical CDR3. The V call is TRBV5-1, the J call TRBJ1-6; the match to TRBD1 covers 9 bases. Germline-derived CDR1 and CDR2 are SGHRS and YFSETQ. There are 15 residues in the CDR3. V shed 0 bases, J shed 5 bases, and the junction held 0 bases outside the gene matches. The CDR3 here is CASSLGTGDNSPLHF. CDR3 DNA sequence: TGCGCCAGCAGCTTGGGGACAGGGGATAATTCACCCCTCCACTTT.

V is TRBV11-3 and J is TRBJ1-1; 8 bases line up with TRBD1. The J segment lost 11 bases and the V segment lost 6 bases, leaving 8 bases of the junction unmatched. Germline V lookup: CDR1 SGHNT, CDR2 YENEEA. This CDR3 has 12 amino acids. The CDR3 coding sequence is TGTGCCAGCAGACAGAGACAGGGGCCGGCTTTCTTT. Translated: CASRQRQGPAFF.

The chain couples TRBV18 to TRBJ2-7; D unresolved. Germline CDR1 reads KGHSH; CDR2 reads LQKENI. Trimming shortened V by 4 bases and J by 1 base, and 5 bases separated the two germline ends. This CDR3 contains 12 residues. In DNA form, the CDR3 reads TGTGCCAGCTCACTAGAATCCTACGAGCAGTACTTC. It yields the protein CASSLESYEQYF.

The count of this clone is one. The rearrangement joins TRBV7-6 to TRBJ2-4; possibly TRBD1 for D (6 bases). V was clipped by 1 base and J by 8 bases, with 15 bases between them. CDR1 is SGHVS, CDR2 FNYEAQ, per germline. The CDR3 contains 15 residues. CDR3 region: CASSLGREGDHIQYF. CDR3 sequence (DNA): TGTGCCAGCAGCTTAGGACGTGAGGGGGATCACATTCAGTACTTC.

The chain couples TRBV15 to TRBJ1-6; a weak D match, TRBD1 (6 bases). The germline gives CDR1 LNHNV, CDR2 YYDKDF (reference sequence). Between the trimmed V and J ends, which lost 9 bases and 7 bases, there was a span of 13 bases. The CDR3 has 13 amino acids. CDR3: CATREGVNSPLHF. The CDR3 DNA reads TGTGCCACGAGGGAGGGGGTCAATTCACCCCTCCACTTT. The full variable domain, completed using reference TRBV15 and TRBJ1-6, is DAMVIQNPRYQVTQFGKPVTLSCSQTLNHNVMYWYQQKSSQAPKLLFHYYDKDFNNEADTPDNFQSRRPNTSFCFLDIRSPGLGDTAMYLCATREGVNSPLHFGNGTRLTVT.

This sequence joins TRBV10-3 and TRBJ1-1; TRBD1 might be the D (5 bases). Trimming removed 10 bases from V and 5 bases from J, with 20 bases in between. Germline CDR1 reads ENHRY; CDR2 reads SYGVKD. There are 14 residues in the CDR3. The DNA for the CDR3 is TGTGCCACGGGGGGTCCCTCCCGAAATACTGAAGCTTTCTTT. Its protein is CATGGPSRNTEAFF.